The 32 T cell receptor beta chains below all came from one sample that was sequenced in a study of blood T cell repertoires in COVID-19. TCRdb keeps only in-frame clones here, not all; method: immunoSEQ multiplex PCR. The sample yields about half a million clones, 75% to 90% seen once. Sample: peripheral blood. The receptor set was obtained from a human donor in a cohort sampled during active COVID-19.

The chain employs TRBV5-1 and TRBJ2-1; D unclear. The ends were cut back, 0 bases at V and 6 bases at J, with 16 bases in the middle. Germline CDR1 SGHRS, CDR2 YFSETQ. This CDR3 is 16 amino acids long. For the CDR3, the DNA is TGCGCCAGCAGCTTGGAAATGCGGAGAGGAACCAATGAGCAGTTCTTC. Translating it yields CASSLEMRRGTNEQFF. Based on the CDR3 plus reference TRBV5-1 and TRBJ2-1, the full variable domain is KAGVTQTPRYLIKTRGQQVTLSCSPISGHRSVSWYQQTPGQGLQFLFEYFSETQRNKGNFPGRFSGRQFSNSRSEMNVSTLELGDSALYLCASSLEMRRGTNEQFFGPGTRLTVL.

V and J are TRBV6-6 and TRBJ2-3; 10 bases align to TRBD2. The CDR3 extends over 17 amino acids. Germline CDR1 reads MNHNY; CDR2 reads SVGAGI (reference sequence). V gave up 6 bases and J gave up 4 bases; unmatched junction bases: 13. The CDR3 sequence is CASRRNPSGSWADTQYF. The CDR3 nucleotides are TGTGCCAGCAGGCGAAACCCTAGCGGGAGTTGGGCAGATACGCAGTATTTT.

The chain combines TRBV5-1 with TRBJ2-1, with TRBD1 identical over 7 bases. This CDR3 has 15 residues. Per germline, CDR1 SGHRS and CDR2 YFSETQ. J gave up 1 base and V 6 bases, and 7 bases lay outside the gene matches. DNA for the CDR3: TGCGCCAGCAACCTACAGGGGAATTCCTACAATGAGCAGTTCTTC. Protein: CASNLQGNSYNEQFF.

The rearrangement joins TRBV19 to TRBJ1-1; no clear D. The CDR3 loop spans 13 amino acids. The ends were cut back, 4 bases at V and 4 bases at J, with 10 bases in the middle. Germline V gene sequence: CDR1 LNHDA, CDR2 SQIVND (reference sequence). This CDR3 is CASSTGSTTEAFF. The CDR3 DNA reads TGTGCCAGTAGTACAGGATCTACCACTGAAGCTTTCTTT.

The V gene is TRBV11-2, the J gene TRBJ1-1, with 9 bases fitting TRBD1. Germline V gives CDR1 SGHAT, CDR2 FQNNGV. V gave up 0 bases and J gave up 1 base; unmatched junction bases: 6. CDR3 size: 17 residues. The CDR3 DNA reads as TGTGCCAGCAGCTTAGATGTAACAGGGGGCAAGAACACTGAAGCTTTCTTT. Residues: CASSLDVTGGKNTEAFF.

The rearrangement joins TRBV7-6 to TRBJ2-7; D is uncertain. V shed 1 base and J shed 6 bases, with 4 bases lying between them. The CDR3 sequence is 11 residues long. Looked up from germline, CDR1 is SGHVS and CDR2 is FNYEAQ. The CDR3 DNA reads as TGTGCCAGCAGCTTAGTCGGCGAGCAGTACTTC. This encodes CASSLVGEQYF.

The CDR3 sequence: CASSEGGRGSGNTIYF. The CDR3 DNA is TGTGCCAGCAGTGAGGGCGGCCGGGGCTCTGGAAACACCATATATTTT. The chain carries TRBV25-1 and TRBJ1-3, with D uncertain. CDR3 length: 16 amino acids. Trimming removed 3 bases from V and 0 bases from J, with 12 bases in between. CDR1 MGHDK and CDR2 SYGVNS come from the germline V gene.

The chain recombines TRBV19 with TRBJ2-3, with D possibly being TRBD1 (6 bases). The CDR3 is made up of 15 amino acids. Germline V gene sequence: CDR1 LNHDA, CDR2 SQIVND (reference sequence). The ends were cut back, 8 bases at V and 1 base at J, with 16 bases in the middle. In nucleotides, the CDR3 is TGTGCCAGTGCACAGGGAGTGTTGGGCACAGATACGCAGTATTTT. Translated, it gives CASAQGVLGTDTQYF.

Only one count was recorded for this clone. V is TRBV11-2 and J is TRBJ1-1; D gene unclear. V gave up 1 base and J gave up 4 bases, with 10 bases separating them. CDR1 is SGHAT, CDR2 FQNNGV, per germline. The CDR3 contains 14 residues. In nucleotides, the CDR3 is TGTGCCAGCAGCTTAGTGGGAGAAGGCACTGAAGCTTTCTTT. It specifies CASSLVGEGTEAFF. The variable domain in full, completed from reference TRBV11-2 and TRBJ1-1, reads EAGVAQSPRYKIIEKRQSVAFWCNPISGHATLYWYQQILGQGPKLLIQFQNNGVVDDSQLPKDRFSAERLKGVDSTLKIQPAKLEDSAVYLCASSLVGEGTEAFFGQGTRLTVV.

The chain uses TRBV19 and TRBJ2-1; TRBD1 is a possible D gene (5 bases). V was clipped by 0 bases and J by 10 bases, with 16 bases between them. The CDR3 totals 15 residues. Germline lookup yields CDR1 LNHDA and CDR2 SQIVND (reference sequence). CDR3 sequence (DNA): TGTGCCAGTAGTATAGAATACCTAGGGGCGAAAGAGCAGTTCTTC. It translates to CASSIEYLGAKEQFF.

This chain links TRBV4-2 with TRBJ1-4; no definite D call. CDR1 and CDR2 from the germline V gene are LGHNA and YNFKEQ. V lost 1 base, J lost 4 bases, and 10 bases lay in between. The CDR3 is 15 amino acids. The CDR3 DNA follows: TGTGCCAGCAGCCAAGGGGCTGTCGATAATGAAAAACTGTTTTTT. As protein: CASSQGAVDNEKLFF.

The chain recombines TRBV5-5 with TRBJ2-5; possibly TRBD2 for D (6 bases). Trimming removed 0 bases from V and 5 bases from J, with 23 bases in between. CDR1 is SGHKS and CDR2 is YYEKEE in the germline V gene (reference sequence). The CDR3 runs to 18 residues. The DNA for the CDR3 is TGTGCCAGCAGCTTGGTCTTTTTTCGGCGGGGAGAACGGGAGACCCAGTACTTC. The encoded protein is CASSLVFFRRGERETQYF.

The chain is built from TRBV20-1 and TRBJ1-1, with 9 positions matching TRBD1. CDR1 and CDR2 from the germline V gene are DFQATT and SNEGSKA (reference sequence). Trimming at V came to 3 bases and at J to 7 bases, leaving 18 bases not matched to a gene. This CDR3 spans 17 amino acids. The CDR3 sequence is CSASLRIERGQGFEAFF. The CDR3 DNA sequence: TGCAGTGCTAGTCTTAGGATCGAAAGAGGACAGGGGTTTGAAGCTTTCTTT.

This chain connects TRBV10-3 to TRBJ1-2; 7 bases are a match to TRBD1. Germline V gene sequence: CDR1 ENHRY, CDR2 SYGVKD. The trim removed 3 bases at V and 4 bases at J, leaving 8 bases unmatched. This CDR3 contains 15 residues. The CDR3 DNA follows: TGTGCCATCAGTGATGGAGAGGGGGCCAGCTATGGCTACACCTTC. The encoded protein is CAISDGEGASYGYTF.

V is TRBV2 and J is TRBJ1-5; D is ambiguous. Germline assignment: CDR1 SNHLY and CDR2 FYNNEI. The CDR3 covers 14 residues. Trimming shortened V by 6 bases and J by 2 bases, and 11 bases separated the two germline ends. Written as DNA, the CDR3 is TGTGCCAGCAGAGACTATCGGGGCAATCAGCCCCAGCATTTT. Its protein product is CASRDYRGNQPQHF.

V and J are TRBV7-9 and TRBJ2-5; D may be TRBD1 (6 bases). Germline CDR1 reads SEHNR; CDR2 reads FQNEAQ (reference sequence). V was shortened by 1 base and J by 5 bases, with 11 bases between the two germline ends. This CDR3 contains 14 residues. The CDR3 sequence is CASSLGQDTETQYF. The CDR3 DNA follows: TGTGCCAGCAGCTTAGGACAGGATACGGAGACCCAGTACTTC.

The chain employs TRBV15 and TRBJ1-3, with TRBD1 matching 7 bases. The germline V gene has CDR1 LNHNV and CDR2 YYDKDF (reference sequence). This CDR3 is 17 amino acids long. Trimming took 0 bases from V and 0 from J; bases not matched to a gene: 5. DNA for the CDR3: TGTGCCACCAGCAGAGATACAGGGGAACTCTCTGGAAACACCATATATTTT. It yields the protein CATSRDTGELSGNTIYF.

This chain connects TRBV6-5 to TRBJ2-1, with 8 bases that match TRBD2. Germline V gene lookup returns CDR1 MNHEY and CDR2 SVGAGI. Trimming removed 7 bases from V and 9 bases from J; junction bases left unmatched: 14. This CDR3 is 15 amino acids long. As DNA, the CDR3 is TGTGCCAGCACTCGACTAGCGTCTCGGGGTGGTGAGCAGTTCTTC. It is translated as CASTRLASRGGEQFF.

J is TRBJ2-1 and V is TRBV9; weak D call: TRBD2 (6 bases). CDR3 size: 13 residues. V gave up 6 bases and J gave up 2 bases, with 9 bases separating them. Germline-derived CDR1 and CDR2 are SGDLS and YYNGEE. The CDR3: CASTREPYNEQFF. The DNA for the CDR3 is TGTGCCAGCACCCGGGAGCCCTACAATGAGCAGTTCTTC.

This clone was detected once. The CDR3 spells CASREGYEQYF. CDR3 sequence (DNA): TGTGCCAGCAGAGAGGGCTACGAGCAGTACTTC. The chain has TRBV6-6 and TRBJ2-7, with D maybe TRBD2 (5 bases). The germline V gene has CDR1 MNHNY and CDR2 SVGAGI (reference sequence). CDR3 size: 11 residues. The V end lost 6 bases, the J end lost 3 bases, and 6 bases lay between the germline ends.

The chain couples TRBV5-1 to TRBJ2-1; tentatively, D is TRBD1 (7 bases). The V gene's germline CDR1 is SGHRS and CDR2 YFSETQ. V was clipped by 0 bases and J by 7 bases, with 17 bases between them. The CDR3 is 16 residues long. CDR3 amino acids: CASSLAPEGAGNEQFF. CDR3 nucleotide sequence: TGCGCCAGCAGCTTGGCCCCGGAGGGGGCGGGAAATGAGCAGTTCTTC.

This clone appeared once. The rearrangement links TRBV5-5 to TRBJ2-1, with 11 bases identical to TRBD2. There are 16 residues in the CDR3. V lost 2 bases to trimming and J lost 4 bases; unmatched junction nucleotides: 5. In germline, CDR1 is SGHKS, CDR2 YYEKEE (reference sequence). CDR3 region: CASSFVRLAGYNEQFF. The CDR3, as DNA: TGTGCCAGCAGCTTCGTCCGACTAGCGGGGTACAATGAGCAGTTCTTC.

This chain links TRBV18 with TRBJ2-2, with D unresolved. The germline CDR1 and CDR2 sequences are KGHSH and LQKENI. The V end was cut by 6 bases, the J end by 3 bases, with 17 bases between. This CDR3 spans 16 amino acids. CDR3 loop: CASSPFPVMDTGELFF. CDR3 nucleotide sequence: TGTGCCAGCTCCCCTTTCCCAGTTATGGACACCGGGGAGCTGTTTTTT.

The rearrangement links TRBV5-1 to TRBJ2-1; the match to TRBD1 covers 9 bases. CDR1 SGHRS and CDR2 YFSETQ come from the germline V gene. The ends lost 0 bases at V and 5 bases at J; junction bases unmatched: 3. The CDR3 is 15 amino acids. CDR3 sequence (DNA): TGCGCCAGCAGCTTGGAGGGACAGGGAGACAATGAGCAGTTCTTC. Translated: CASSLEGQGDNEQFF.

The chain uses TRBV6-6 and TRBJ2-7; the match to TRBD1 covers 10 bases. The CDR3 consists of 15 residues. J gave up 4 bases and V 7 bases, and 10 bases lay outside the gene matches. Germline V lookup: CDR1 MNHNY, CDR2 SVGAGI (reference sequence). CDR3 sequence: CASIPIRDRGYEQYF. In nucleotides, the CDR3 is TGTGCCAGCATTCCAATCCGGGACAGGGGTTACGAGCAGTACTTC.

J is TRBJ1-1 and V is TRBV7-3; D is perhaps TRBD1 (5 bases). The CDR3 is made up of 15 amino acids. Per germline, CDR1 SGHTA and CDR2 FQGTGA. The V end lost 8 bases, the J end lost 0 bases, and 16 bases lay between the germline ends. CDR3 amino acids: CASSRQTALNTEAFF. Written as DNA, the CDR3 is TGTGCCAGCTCCCGACAGACAGCTTTGAACACTGAAGCTTTCTTT.

CDR3 DNA: TGTGCCATCAGTGTAGGACAGGGAGGTGGGCAAGAGACCCAGTACTTC. It translates to CAISVGQGGGQETQYF. The rearrangement joins TRBV10-3 to TRBJ2-5, with 8 bases fitting TRBD1. Trimming took 4 bases from V and 2 from J; bases not matched to a gene: 9. Germline V gene lookup returns CDR1 ENHRY and CDR2 SYGVKD. The CDR3 extends over 16 amino acids.

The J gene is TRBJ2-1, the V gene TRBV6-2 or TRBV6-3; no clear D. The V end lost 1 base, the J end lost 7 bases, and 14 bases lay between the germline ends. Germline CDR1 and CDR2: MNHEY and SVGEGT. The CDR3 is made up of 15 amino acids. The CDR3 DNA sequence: TGTGCCAGCAGTTACTACTACTCGCCCCGGAATGAGCAGTTCTTC. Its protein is CASSYYYSPRNEQFF.

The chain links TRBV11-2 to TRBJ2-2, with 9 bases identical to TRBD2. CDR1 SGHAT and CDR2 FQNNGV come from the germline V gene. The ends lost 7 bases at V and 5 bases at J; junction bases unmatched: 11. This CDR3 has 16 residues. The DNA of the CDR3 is TGTGCCAGCACCCCCCCCTCTAGCGGGGCAACCGGGGAGCTGTTTTTT. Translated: CASTPPSSGATGELFF. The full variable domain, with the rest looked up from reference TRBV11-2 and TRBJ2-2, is EAGVAQSPRYKIIEKRQSVAFWCNPISGHATLYWYQQILGQGPKLLIQFQNNGVVDDSQLPKDRFSAERLKGVDSTLKIQPAKLEDSAVYLCASTPPSSGATGELFFGEGSRLTVL.

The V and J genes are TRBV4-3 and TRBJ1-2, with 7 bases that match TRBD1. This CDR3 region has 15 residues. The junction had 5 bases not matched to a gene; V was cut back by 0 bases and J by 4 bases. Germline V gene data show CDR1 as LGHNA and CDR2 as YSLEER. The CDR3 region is CASSQEGGAGYGYTF. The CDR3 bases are TGCGCCAGCAGCCAAGAAGGGGGCGCGGGCTATGGCTACACCTTC.

DNA for the CDR3: TGTGCCACCAGTGATTGGGGGACAGGGGTCTTAGGAAACACCGGGGAGCTGTTTTTT. Protein sequence: CATSDWGTGVLGNTGELFF. The V call is TRBV24-1, the J call TRBJ2-2; TRBD1 matches at 10 bases. The ends lost 2 bases at V and 2 bases at J; junction bases unmatched: 10. The V gene's germline CDR1 is KGHDR and CDR2 SFDVKD. The CDR3 loop spans 19 amino acids.

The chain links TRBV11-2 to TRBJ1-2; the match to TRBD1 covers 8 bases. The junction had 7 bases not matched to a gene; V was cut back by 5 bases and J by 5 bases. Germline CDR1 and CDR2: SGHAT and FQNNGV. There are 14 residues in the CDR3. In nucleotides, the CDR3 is TGTGCCAGCAGCCGTGGGACAGGTAGTTATGGCTACACCTTC. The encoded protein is CASSRGTGSYGYTF.